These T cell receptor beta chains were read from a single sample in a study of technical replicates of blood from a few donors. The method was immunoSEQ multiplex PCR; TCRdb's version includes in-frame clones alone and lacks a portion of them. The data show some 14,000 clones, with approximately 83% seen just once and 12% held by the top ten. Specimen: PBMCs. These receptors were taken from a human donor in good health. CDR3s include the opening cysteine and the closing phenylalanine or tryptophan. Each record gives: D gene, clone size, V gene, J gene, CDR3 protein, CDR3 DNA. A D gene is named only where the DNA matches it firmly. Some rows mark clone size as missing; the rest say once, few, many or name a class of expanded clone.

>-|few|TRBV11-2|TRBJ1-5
CASSPWGQSGGPQHF
TGTGCCAGCAGCCCCTGGGGGCAGAGCGGAGGGCCCCAGCATTTT
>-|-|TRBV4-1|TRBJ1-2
CASSQEVGGPYGYTF
TGCGCCAGCAGCCAAGAAGTGGGGGGACCCTATGGCTACACCTTC
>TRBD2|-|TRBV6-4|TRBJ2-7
CASSDSSSGRVHEQYF
TGTGCCAGCAGTGACTCGTCTAGCGGGAGGGTCCACGAGCAGTACTTC
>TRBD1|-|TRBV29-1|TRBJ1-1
CSVETGAATEAFF
TGCAGCGTAGAGACAGGGGCGGCCACTGAAGCTTTCTTT
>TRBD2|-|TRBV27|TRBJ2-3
CASRRGGSRTDTQYF
TGTGCCAGCAGGCGGGGCGGGAGTCGAACAGATACGCAGTATTTT
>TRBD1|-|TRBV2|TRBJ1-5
CASSESGGEGPQHF
TGTGCCAGCAGTGAGTCAGGGGGCGAGGGGCCCCAGCATTTT
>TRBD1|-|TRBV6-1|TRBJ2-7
CASNFGTGAPYEQYF
TGTGCCAGCAACTTCGGGACAGGGGCTCCCTACGAGCAGTACTTC
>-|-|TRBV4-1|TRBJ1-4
CASSHLRTAGDEKLFF
TGCGCCAGCAGCCATCTCAGGACGGCGGGCGATGAAAAACTGTTTTTT
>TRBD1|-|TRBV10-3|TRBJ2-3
CAITPRTGGTDTQYF
TGTGCCATCACCCCCCGGACAGGGGGCACAGATACGCAGTATTTT
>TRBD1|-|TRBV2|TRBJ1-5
CASSVRGLNQPQHF
TGTGCCAGCAGTGTTAGGGGGCTCAATCAGCCCCAGCATTTT
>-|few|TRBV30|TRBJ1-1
CAWKRNRVGTEAFF
TGTGCCTGGAAGAGAAACAGGGTTGGTACTGAAGCTTTCTTT
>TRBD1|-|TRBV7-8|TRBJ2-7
CASSLTGNEQYF
TGTGCCAGCAGCCTGACAGGGAACGAGCAGTACTTC
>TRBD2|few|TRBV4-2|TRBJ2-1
CASSPGLAGVEEQFF
TGTGCCAGCAGCCCGGGACTAGCGGGAGTAGAAGAGCAGTTCTTC
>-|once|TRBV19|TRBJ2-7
CASSAQGDEQYF
TGTGCCAGTAGTGCACAGGGAGACGAGCAGTACTTC
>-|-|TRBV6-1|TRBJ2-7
CATSQSGDRFFEQYF
TGTGCCACCTCCCAGTCTGGAGACAGATTTTTCGAGCAGTACTTC
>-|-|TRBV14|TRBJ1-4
CASSQVTGWGNEKLFF
TGTGCCAGCAGCCAAGTAACGGGGTGGGGTAATGAAAAACTGTTTTTT
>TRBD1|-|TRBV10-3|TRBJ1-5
CAISPRGPGNQPQHF
TGTGCCATCAGTCCGAGGGGGCCGGGCAATCAGCCCCAGCATTTT
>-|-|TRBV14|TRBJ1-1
CASSQDESDSFVTEAFF
TGTGCCAGCAGCCAAGATGAGTCCGACAGTTTTGTCACTGAAGCTTTCTTT
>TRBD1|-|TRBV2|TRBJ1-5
CASSDEGQINQPQHF
TGTGCCAGCAGTGATGAGGGACAGATTAATCAGCCCCAGCATTTT
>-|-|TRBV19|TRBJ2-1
CASNQSPGSTYNEQFF
TGTGCCAGTAACCAGAGCCCCGGGTCCACCTACAATGAGCAGTTCTTC
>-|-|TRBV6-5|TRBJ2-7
CASSSIAEGTYEQYF
TGTGCCAGCAGTTCTATAGCGGAAGGGACCTACGAGCAGTACTTC
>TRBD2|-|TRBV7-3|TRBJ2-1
CASGAGGMNEQFF
TGTGCCAGTGGAGCGGGAGGGATGAATGAGCAGTTCTTC
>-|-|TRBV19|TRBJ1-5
CASSISVSNQPQHF
TGTGCCAGTAGTATCAGCGTTAGCAATCAGCCCCAGCATTTT
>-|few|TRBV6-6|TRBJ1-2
CASRENFGGYTF
TGTGCCAGCAGGGAGAACTTCGGTGGCTACACCTTC
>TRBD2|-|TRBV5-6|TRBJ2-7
CASSLRTSGTSYEQYF
TGTGCCAGCAGCTTGAGGACTAGCGGGACTTCCTACGAGCAGTACTTC
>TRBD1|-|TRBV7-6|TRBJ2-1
CASSSKGAENEQFF
TGTGCCAGCAGCTCAAAGGGGGCGGAAAATGAGCAGTTCTTC
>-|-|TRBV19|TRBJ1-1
CASTYGPIGVTEAFF
TGTGCCAGTACCTATGGGCCGATCGGGGTCACTGAAGCTTTCTTT